One sample yielded the 18 T cell receptor beta chains listed below, sequenced in a study. Sequencing used immunoSEQ multiplex PCR; TCRdb keeps in-frame clones, though not all of them. Counted here are under 90,000 clones, roughly 93% occurring once; the ten biggest clones make up roughly 4%. Sequencing was done on a sample of PBMCs. Receptor source: a man aged 35-49 years with rheumatoid arthritis.

The J gene is TRBJ2-1, the V gene TRBV12-3 or TRBV12-4, with 10 bases fitting TRBD2. V shed 5 bases, J shed 7 bases, and the junction held 2 bases outside the gene matches. The CDR3 is 13 residues long. This CDR3 reads CASSLTSGNEQFF. In DNA form, the CDR3 reads TGTGCCAGCAGTCTGACTAGCGGGAATGAGCAGTTCTTC.

The chain couples TRBV10-2 to TRBJ2-6; no clear D. Trimming pared 7 bases from V and 4 bases from J, leaving 14 bases between. This CDR3 is built from 15 residues. The germline V gene has CDR1 WSHSY and CDR2 SAAADI. The CDR3 bases are TGCGCCAGCAACCCGACGGGTCGCGGGGCCAACGTCCTGACTTTC. It translates to CASNPTGRGANVLTF.

CDR3 loop: CASSYRVVAEQYF. CDR3 in DNA: TGTGCCAGCAGTTACAGGGTCGTCGCCGAGCAGTACTTC. The chain recombines TRBV6-5 with TRBJ2-7; no clear D gene. V was pared by 2 bases and J by 6 bases, with 11 bases between. CDR3 size: 13 residues. In germline, CDR1 is MNHEY, CDR2 SVGAGI.

The DNA for the CDR3 is TGCAGCGTTGCGACCCAGGGGAACACTGAAGCTTTCTTT. Translation: CSVATQGNTEAFF. The V gene is TRBV29-1, the J gene TRBJ1-1, with a tentative D call TRBD1 (5 bases). The CDR3 sequence is 13 residues long. Germline CDR1 is SQVTM and CDR2 is ANQGSEA. V shed 4 bases and J shed 1 base, with 10 bases lying between them.

This clone was counted a single time. This sequence joins TRBV15 and TRBJ1-2, with 7 positions matching TRBD1. V gave up 11 bases and J gave up 4 bases; unmatched junction bases: 10. From germline, CDR1 is LNHNV and CDR2 YYDKDF (reference sequence). The CDR3 runs to 13 residues. The CDR3 bases are TGTGCCTCCTCAGGGGGAGGAAGCTATGGCTACACCTTC. Amino acid sequence: CASSGGGSYGYTF.

The sample holds one count of this clone. This chain connects TRBV11-3 to TRBJ2-3; D might be TRBD2 (5 bases). V was trimmed by 5 bases and J by 5 bases, leaving 11 bases between them. This CDR3 spans 13 amino acids. The germline CDR1 and CDR2 sequences are SGHNT and YENEEA. The DNA for the CDR3 is TGTGCCAGCAGCCCGGGGAGACAAGATACGCAGTATTTT. Translating it yields CASSPGRQDTQYF.

This clone has a single count. J is TRBJ1-4 and V is TRBV6-1; tentative D call: TRBD1 (5 bases). In germline, CDR1 is MNHNS, CDR2 SASEGT. The CDR3 covers 15 residues. Trimming pared 2 bases from V and 8 bases from J, leaving 15 bases between. This CDR3 reads CASSESEGLGEKLFF. The CDR3 DNA reads as TGTGCCAGCAGTGAATCAGAGGGGTTAGGCGAAAAACTGTTTTTT.

Points on this clone: A read error may account for a junction end that differs from germline. The V and J genes are TRBV19 and TRBJ1-2, with 12 bases lining up with TRBD1. CDR1 is LNHDA and CDR2 is SQIVND in the germline V gene (reference sequence). The CDR3 loop spans 16 amino acids. CDR3 protein: CASRPGQGALDYRYTF. In nucleotides, the CDR3 is TGTGCCAGTAGGCCGGGACAGGGGGCATTAGACTATCGCTACACCTTC.

Here the CDR3 reads CASSEWANRATDTQYF. For the CDR3, the DNA is TGTGCCAGCAGTGAATGGGCAAATCGGGCCACAGATACGCAGTATTTT. V is TRBV6-1 and J is TRBJ2-3; the D is unclear. Germline values: CDR1 MNHNS, CDR2 SASEGT. CDR3 size: 16 residues. V lost 2 bases to trimming and J lost 2 bases, with 14 bases between them.

V usage is TRBV5-1 and J usage is TRBJ2-1; D might be TRBD1 or TRBD2, each matching 6 bases. Germline assignment: CDR1 SGHRS and CDR2 YFSETQ. The CDR3 is 15 residues long. Trimming pared 1 base from V and 2 bases from J, leaving 10 bases between. CDR3 coding DNA: TGCGCCAGCAGCTTGAGGGGGGTGGCCTACAATGAGCAGTTCTTC. Residues: CASSLRGVAYNEQFF.

The CDR3: CASSSTSGSGTDTQYF. The CDR3 bases are TGTGCCAGCAGCTCTACCTCAGGGTCTGGCACAGATACGCAGTATTTT. This chain joins TRBV6-6 and TRBJ2-3; D may be TRBD1 (5 bases). This CDR3 has 16 residues. Germline V gene data show CDR1 as MNHNY and CDR2 as SVGAGI (reference sequence). The ends were cut back, 6 bases at V and 1 base at J, with 17 bases in the middle.

This chain joins TRBV6-1 and TRBJ1-2, with unresolved D. V gave up 3 bases and J gave up 8 bases, with 10 bases separating them. CDR1 MNHNS and CDR2 SASEGT come from the germline V gene. This CDR3 has 12 amino acids. This chain's CDR3 is CASSESGFGYTF. CDR3 in DNA: TGTGCCAGCAGTGAGTCGGGGTTCGGCTACACCTTC.

The chain is built from TRBV7-2 and TRBJ2-1; D is possibly TRBD1 (6 bases). CDR1 SGHTA and CDR2 FQGNSA come from the germline V gene. V gave up 4 bases and J gave up 0 bases, with 16 bases separating them. This CDR3 is built from 17 residues. The CDR3 nucleotides read TGTGCCAGCAGCTCGTCAAGACAGGCAAGCTCCTACAATGAGCAGTTCTTC. Encoded protein: CASSSSRQASSYNEQFF. The whole variable domain, filled in from reference TRBV7-2 and TRBJ2-1, reads GAGVSQSPSNKVTEKGKDVELRCDPISGHTALYWYRQSLGQGLEFLIYFQGNSAPDKSGLPSDRFSAERTGGSVSTLTIQRTQQEDSAVYLCASSSSRQASSYNEQFFGPGTRLTVL.

V and J are TRBV13 and TRBJ1-1; weak D call: TRBD1 (5 bases). Trimming cost V 3 bases and J 0 bases, with 8 bases left between them. CDR3 length equals 14 residues. Germline lookup yields CDR1 PRHDT and CDR2 FYEKMQ (reference sequence). CDR3 sequence: CASSFRAMNTEAFF. CDR3 DNA sequence: TGTGCCAGCAGCTTCAGGGCCATGAACACTGAAGCTTTCTTT.

The rearrangement joins TRBV4-1 to TRBJ2-7, with D unclear. The germline CDR1 and CDR2 sequences are MGHRA and YSYEKL. The ends were cut back, 1 base at V and 3 bases at J, with 10 bases in the middle. This CDR3 comprises 14 residues. The CDR3 here is CASSQGMGNYEQYF. For the CDR3, the DNA is TGCGCCAGCAGCCAAGGGATGGGGAACTACGAGCAGTACTTC.

The rearrangement joins TRBV4-2 to TRBJ2-7, with 11 bases aligning to TRBD2. From germline, CDR1 is LGHNA and CDR2 YNFKEQ. The CDR3 runs 16 residues. With 3 bases clipped from V and 0 bases from J, the junction kept 4 bases outside the gene matches. Here the CDR3 DNA reads TGTGCCAGCAGCCAGACTAGCGGGGTTAGCTCCTACGAGCAGTACTTC. Translated, it gives CASSQTSGVSSYEQYF.

This clone was observed once. The rearrangement links TRBV7-9 to TRBJ1-4; D is unresolved. CDR1 is SEHNR, CDR2 FQNEAQ, per germline (reference sequence). V lost 1 base and J lost 8, with 8 bases in between. The CDR3 is 13 amino acids. The CDR3 region is CASSLVDNEKLFF. The CDR3 DNA reads as TGTGCCAGCAGCTTAGTTGACAACGAAAAACTGTTTTTT. Variable domain in full (rest from reference TRBV7-9 and TRBJ1-4): DTGVSQNPRHKITKRGQNVTFRCDPISEHNRLYWYRQTLGQGPEFLTYFQNEAQLEKSRLLSDRFSAERPKGSFSTLEIQRTEQGDSAMYLCASSLVDNEKLFFGSGTQLSVL.

V gene TRBV6-2 or TRBV6-3 combines with J gene TRBJ2-2; possible D gene TRBD2, 5 bases. The germline V and J ends were trimmed by 1 base and 4 bases, with 13 bases remaining between them. CDR1 is MNHEY, CDR2 SVGEGT, per germline. This CDR3 comprises 16 residues. CDR3: CASSYYGGGGTGELFF. The CDR3 coding sequence is TGTGCCAGCAGTTACTATGGAGGAGGCGGCACCGGGGAGCTGTTTTTT.